Detailed here is one TCR beta chain. Its antigen remains undetermined. This may stem from a read error, because a much larger clone lies one nucleotide away. Each collaborating institution followed its own protocols to collect whole blood in K2EDTA tubes. For TCRbeta analysis, collaborators shipped samples as frozen whole blood, isolated PBMCs, or DNA extracted from either of those sample types. This sample was included in a study of blood T cell repertoires in COVID-19 (TCRdb year 2020). Regarding the complete study: Samples covering the acute and convalescent phases of COVID-19 were provided by collaborators in the United States, Italy and Spain. The prospective study material was composed of cDNA or gDNA derived from T cells, B-cell-depleted T cells, or PBMCs. The dataset comprised deeply sampled blood TCRbeta repertoires from subjects exposed to, actively infected with, or recovered from COVID-19. The repertoires were made available in a free public database intended to serve as a resource for research on the immune response to SARS-CoV-2. Samples came from the ongoing ImmuneRACE study (first 160 participants) plus 1,254 subjects from 6 global collaborators. Nearly every sample came with metadata listing a de-identified subject ID, COVID-19 status, age in years and sex. HLA class I and class II types, where available, came from metadata supplied by the sample provider rather than from assay-based typing.

Beyond this particular receptor, the publication reports: How much clinical and demographic metadata was included differed by source and by participant, and the metadata was provided uncurated.

The immunoSEQ Assay, a bias-controlled multiplex PCR, was used to amplify TCRbeta CDR3 regions from genomic DNA. On the study's bioinformatics: The number of nucleated cells in each sample was estimated from the amplification of reference gene primers within the assay. To quantify the absolute abundance of each unique TCRbeta CDR3 rearrangement, sequence reads were collapsed and filtered. For each sample, productive Simpson clonality was calculated by taking the square root of Simpson's diversity index across productive rearrangements. As stored in TCRdb, this immuneACCESS dataset retains in-frame rearrangements with V and J assigned. A fraction of the clones does not appear; measured against another copy, unresolved V genes explain less than half of the discrepancy, and the remainder lacks a known reason. The D gene and trimming were derived from the DNA, and the V and J assignments and clone size from that table. The sample contains 70,000 to 95,000 clones, approximately 89% of them found a single time. 5% to 6.5% of the sample goes to the ten largest clones.

The TCR comes from a man aged 50 to 60 with active COVID-19. Sequenced input: peripheral blood.

The DNA sequence is given as TGTGCCAGCAGCGAGACAGGGGACACTGAAGCTTTCTTT. This sequence encodes CASSETGDTEAFF. The chain couples TRBV5-6 to TRBJ1-1, and 8 junction bases match TRBD1. CDR1 and CDR2 (SGHDT, YYEEEE) derive from the germline V gene. Trimming accounts for 4 bases at V and 3 bases at J, while the number of junction bases matched to no gene is 2. The CDR3, from cysteine to phenylalanine, totals 13 residues. Only the CDR3 DNA stays, 39 bases, in frame from base 1.